The present entry profiles one TCR beta chain with its context. Because the CDR3's place on the DNA is in doubt, the DNA is left out and the CDR3 is given as listed by TCRdb. These data originate in a study of tumor and adjacent non-tumor tissue in lung cancer. RNA was extracted from bulk tissue without any cell sorting. The CDR3 spans 15 residues, counting both ends. Germline-derived CDR1 and CDR2 are MDHEN and SYDVKM. TCRbeta libraries were built with three rounds of nested PCR, modified from ARM-PCR. TCRdb called the multiplex PCR reads again in MiXCR, with one record for every CDR3 protein. The sample includes roughly 120,000 distinct CDR3 sequences, more than 70% of them seen just once.

The chain has TRBV28 and TRBJ2-1. The sequenced material came from lung tumor tissue. This TCR came from a woman aged 55 to 70 with non-small cell lung cancer. CDR3 loop: CASSFFGLGNNEQFF.